What follows are 15 T cell receptor beta chains derived from one specimen sequenced in a study of blood T cell repertoires in COVID-19. Assay used: immunoSEQ multiplex PCR; TCRdb lists only in-frame clones, some missing. The sample carries tens of thousands of clones, 81% recorded once. The specimen sequenced was peripheral blood. Source of these receptors: an elderly man with COVID-19, enrolled during active disease.

The rearrangement joins TRBV6-5 to TRBJ1-4; TRBD1 aligns across 9 bases. J lost 3 bases, V lost 6 bases, and 5 bases had no gene match. Looked up from germline, CDR1 is MNHEY and CDR2 is SVGAGI. This CDR3 is built from 15 residues. Here the CDR3 DNA reads TGTGCCAGCAGCCCGGACAGGGGATCTAATGAAAAACTGTTTTTT. The encoded protein is CASSPDRGSNEKLFF.

This rearrangement joins TRBV18 to TRBJ2-7; 8 positions match TRBD2. This CDR3 is built from 16 residues. V shed 3 bases, J shed 2 bases, and the junction held 9 bases outside the gene matches. CDR1 is KGHSH, CDR2 LQKENI, per germline. CDR3 DNA sequence: TGTGCCAGCTCACCGCGACCGGGACTAGGGGCCTACGAGCAGTACTTC. It codes for CASSPRPGLGAYEQYF. Based on the CDR3 plus reference TRBV18 and TRBJ2-7, the full variable domain is NAGVMQNPRHLVRRRGQEARLRCSPMKGHSHVYWYRQLPEEGLKFMVYLQKENIIDESGMPKERFSAEFPKEGPSILRIQQVVRGDSAAYFCASSPRPGLGAYEQYFGPGTRLTVT.

The chain is built from TRBV25-1 and TRBJ1-1; perhaps TRBD1 as D (6 bases). V lost 4 bases and J 1 base, leaving 10 bases between the germline ends. Per the germline V gene, CDR1 is MGHDK and CDR2 is SYGVNS. This CDR3 contains 14 residues. DNA for the CDR3: TGTGCCAGCAGTGCCACAGGGCGGAACACTGAAGCTTTCTTT. Protein product: CASSATGRNTEAFF.

V is TRBV5-6 and J is TRBJ2-1; 12 nucleotides agree with TRBD2. Germline CDR1 is SGHDT and CDR2 is YYEEEE. Trimming at V came to 4 bases and at J to 4 bases, leaving 3 bases not matched to a gene. This CDR3 has 15 amino acids. The CDR3 bases are TGTGCCAGCAGCCTAGCGGGAGGGAGGTACAATGAGCAGTTCTTC. Translation: CASSLAGGRYNEQFF.

This chain links TRBV5-4 with TRBJ2-7; 8 bases are a match to TRBD1. The CDR3 extends over 13 amino acids. J gave up 5 bases and V 2 bases, and 3 bases lay outside the gene matches. From germline, CDR1 is SGHNT and CDR2 YYREEE (reference sequence). The CDR3 region is CASSFQGANEQYF. The CDR3 nucleotides read TGTGCCAGCAGCTTCCAGGGGGCCAACGAGCAGTACTTC.

The V gene is TRBV19, the J gene TRBJ1-2; the D is unclear. CDR1 and CDR2 from the germline V gene are LNHDA and SQIVND (reference sequence). This CDR3 has 14 amino acids. Trimming took 6 bases from V and 7 from J, leaving 18 bases between them. In DNA form, the CDR3 reads TGTGCCAGTAGGACGAATAACGGTCTAGTTGGCTACACCTTC. Protein sequence: CASRTNNGLVGYTF. The entire variable domain, with the rest obtained from reference TRBV19 and TRBJ1-2, is as follows: DGGITQSPKYLFRKEGQNVTLSCEQNLNHDAMYWYRQDPGQGLRLIYYSQIVNDFQKGDIAEGYSVSREKKESFPLTVTSAQKNPTAFYLCASRTNNGLVGYTFGSGTRLTVV.

J is TRBJ1-5 and V is TRBV4-3, with D tentatively TRBD1 (6 bases). CDR3 length: 14 residues. Germline CDR1 LGHNA, CDR2 YSLEER. V was clipped by 4 bases and J by 1 base, with 8 bases between them. This CDR3 is CASSPQGSNQPQHF. CDR3 nucleotide sequence: TGCGCCAGCAGCCCCCAGGGGAGCAATCAGCCCCAGCATTTT.

J is TRBJ2-2 and V is TRBV18; 10 nucleotides match TRBD2. Unmatched junction bases numbered 5, after V lost 3 bases and J lost 1 base. The CDR3 runs to 17 residues. Germline V gives CDR1 KGHSH, CDR2 LQKENI. The CDR3 protein is CASSPRTSGVNTGELFF. The DNA for the CDR3 is TGTGCCAGCTCACCCAGGACTAGCGGTGTGAACACCGGGGAGCTGTTTTTT.

The V gene is TRBV27, the J gene TRBJ2-7, with a tentative D call TRBD1 (6 bases). In germline, CDR1 is MNHEY, CDR2 SMNVEV (reference sequence). The CDR3 consists of 15 residues. V was clipped by 2 bases and J by 0 bases, with 11 bases between them. This chain's CDR3 is CASSLGGHLSYEQYF. CDR3 DNA: TGTGCCAGCAGTTTAGGGGGCCACCTCTCCTACGAGCAGTACTTC.

The V and J genes are TRBV4-3 and TRBJ2-5, with 11 nucleotides matching TRBD2. Germline CDR1 and CDR2: LGHNA and YSLEER. The CDR3 is 17 amino acids. Germline trimming cut 1 base from V and 2 bases from J; bases unmatched to any gene: 6. In nucleotides, the CDR3 is TGCGCCAGCAGCCAAGCCCCGGGGACTAGCGGACAAGAGACCCAGTACTTC. This encodes CASSQAPGTSGQETQYF.

The chain combines TRBV27 with TRBJ1-5; D gene unclear. CDR1 and CDR2 from the germline V gene are MNHEY and SMNVEV (reference sequence). V dropped 0 bases and J dropped 3 bases, with 9 bases sitting between them. The CDR3 runs to 15 residues. The DNA of the CDR3 is TGTGCCAGCAGTTTATCGTGGCGGAACAATCAGCCCCAGCATTTT. It translates to CASSLSWRNNQPQHF.

This sequence joins TRBV19 and TRBJ2-1; D is possibly TRBD1 (5 bases). Deletions cut 6 bases from V and 0 bases from J, with 15 bases between. Germline V gene lookup returns CDR1 LNHDA and CDR2 SQIVND (reference sequence). This CDR3 has 16 residues. The CDR3 here is CASRRGVASSYNEQFF. Written as DNA, the CDR3 is TGTGCCAGTAGAAGGGGTGTAGCCAGCTCCTACAATGAGCAGTTCTTC.

CDR3 bases: TGTGCCAGCACCGAAAACAGTAGAGAGACCCAGTACTTC. It translates to CASTENSRETQYF. The V call is TRBV6-6, the J call TRBJ2-5; no clear D gene. This CDR3 is 13 amino acids long. The ends were cut back, 7 bases at V and 4 bases at J, with 13 bases in the middle. Germline V gene data show CDR1 as MNHNY and CDR2 as SVGAGI (reference sequence).

This chain uses TRBV13 with TRBJ1-4, with 12 nucleotides matching TRBD1. V lost 4 bases and J lost 5; bases outside the gene matches: 5. The CDR3 spans 16 residues. Germline CDR1 reads PRHDT; CDR2 reads FYEKMQ (reference sequence). CDR3 sequence (DNA): TGTGCCAGCAGCTCCGGGACAGGGGGCCCGAATGAAAAACTGTTTTTT. Encoded protein: CASSSGTGGPNEKLFF.

This clone was seen only once. The chain carries TRBV6-4 and TRBJ2-3; 8 nucleotides line up with TRBD1. The trim removed 3 bases at V and 9 bases at J, leaving 5 bases unmatched. CDR1 is MRHNA and CDR2 is SNTAGT in the germline V gene. The CDR3 sequence is 13 residues long. The CDR3 here is CASSEDRVGTQYF. DNA of the CDR3: TGTGCCAGCAGTGAGGACAGGGTGGGGACGCAGTATTTT.